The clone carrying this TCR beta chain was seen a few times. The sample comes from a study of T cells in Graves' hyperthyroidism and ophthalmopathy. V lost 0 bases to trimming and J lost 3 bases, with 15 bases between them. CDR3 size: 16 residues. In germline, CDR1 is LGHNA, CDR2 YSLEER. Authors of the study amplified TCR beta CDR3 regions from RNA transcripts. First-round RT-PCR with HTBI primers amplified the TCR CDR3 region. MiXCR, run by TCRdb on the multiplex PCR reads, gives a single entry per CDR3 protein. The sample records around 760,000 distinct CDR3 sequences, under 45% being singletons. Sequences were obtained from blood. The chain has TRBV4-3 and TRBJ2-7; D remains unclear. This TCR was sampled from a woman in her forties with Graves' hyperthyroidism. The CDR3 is CASSQDLGNYNYEQYF. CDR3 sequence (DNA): TGCGCCAGCAGCCAAGATCTGGGGAATTATAACTACGAGCAGTACTTC.